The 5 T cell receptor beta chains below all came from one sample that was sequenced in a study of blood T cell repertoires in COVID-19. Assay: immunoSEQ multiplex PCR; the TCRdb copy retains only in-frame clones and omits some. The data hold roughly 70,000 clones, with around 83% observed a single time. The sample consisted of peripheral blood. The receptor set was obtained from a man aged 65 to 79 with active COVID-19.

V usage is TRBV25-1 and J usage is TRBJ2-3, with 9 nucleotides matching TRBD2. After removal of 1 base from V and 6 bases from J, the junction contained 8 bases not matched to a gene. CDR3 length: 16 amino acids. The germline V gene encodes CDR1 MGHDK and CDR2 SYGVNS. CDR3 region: CASSESRLAEGDTQYF. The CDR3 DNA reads TGTGCCAGCAGTGAATCCCGACTAGCGGAAGGGGATACGCAGTATTTT.

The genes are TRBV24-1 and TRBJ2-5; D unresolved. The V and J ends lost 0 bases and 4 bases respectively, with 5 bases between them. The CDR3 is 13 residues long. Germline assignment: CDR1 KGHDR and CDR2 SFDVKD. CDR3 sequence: CATSDLGGETQYF. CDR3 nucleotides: TGTGCCACCAGTGATTTGGGCGGAGAGACCCAGTACTTC.

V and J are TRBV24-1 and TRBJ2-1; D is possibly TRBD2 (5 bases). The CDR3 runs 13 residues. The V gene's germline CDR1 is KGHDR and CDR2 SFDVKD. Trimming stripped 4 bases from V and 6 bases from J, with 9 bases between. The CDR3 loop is CATSDPSGNEQFF. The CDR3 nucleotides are TGTGCCACCAGTGACCCGAGCGGCAATGAGCAGTTCTTC.

In nucleotides, the CDR3 is TGTGCCAGCAGCACTAGCGGGCCCCGCACAGATACGCAGTATTTT. Encoded protein: CASSTSGPRTDTQYF. The rearrangement uses TRBV4-2 and TRBJ2-3; 9 nucleotides agree with TRBD2. J gave up 1 base and V 5 bases, and 4 bases lay outside the gene matches. This CDR3 has 15 amino acids. Looked up from germline, CDR1 is LGHNA and CDR2 is YNFKEQ.

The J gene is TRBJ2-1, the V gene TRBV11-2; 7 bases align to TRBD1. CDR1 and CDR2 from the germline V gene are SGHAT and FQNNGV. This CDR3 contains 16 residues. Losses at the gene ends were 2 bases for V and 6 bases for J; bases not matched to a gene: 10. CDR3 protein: CASSLLRGRTRNEQFF. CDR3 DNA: TGTGCCAGCAGCTTATTAAGGGGGCGGACTCGCAATGAGCAGTTCTTC.